A single sample is the source of the 19 T cell receptor beta chains below, sequenced in a study of blood T cell repertoires in COVID-19. This table comes from immunoSEQ multiplex PCR, and its TCRdb copy is limited to in-frame clones, with some not included. The data contain tens of thousands of clones, 88% of them singletons. The sequenced sample was peripheral blood. These receptors all stem from a human donor in a cohort sampled during active COVID-19.

As concerns this clone: One end of the junction varies from germline; a read error may be responsible. The gene calls are TRBV7-9 and TRBJ2-7; possible D gene TRBD2, 5 bases. The CDR3 runs 18 residues. The germline V gene has CDR1 SEHNR and CDR2 FQNEAQ (reference sequence). CDR3 protein: CASTLRDGGPTLTYEQYF. CDR3 DNA sequence: TGTGCCAGCACCTTACGGGATGGCGGGCCTACGCTAACCTACGAGCAGTACTTC.

The chain recombines TRBV27 with TRBJ2-5; 9 nucleotides align to TRBD1. Germline trimming cut 2 bases from V and 5 bases from J; bases unmatched to any gene: 6. Germline V CDR1 and CDR2: MNHEY, SMNVEV (reference sequence). This CDR3 comprises 15 residues. CDR3 region: CASSLQQGAWETQYF. CDR3 bases: TGTGCCAGCAGTTTACAACAGGGGGCTTGGGAGACCCAGTACTTC.

The chain employs TRBV7-6 and TRBJ2-3, with D possibly TRBD2 on 6 matching bases. Germline V CDR1 and CDR2: SGHVS, FNYEAQ. The CDR3 totals 17 residues. The V gene lost 2 bases and the J gene lost 0 bases, with 15 bases spanning the gap. The CDR3 DNA sequence: TGTGCCAGCAGCTTAATCATGCGGGGAGCAAGCACAGATACGCAGTATTTT. Encoded protein: CASSLIMRGASTDTQYF. Variable domain in full (rest from reference TRBV7-6 and TRBJ2-3): GAGVSQSPRYKVTKRGQDVALRCDPISGHVSLYWYRQALGQGPEFLTYFNYEAQQDKSGLPNDRFSAERPEGSISTLTIQRTEQRDSAMYRCASSLIMRGASTDTQYFGPGTRLTVL.

The genes are TRBV5-1 and TRBJ2-3, with 8 positions matching TRBD2. This CDR3 has 16 amino acids. The junction had 3 bases not matched to a gene; V was cut back by 0 bases and J by 0 bases. Germline V gene sequence: CDR1 SGHRS, CDR2 YFSETQ. The CDR3 protein is CASSLVLAGSTDTQYF. DNA for the CDR3: TGCGCCAGCAGCTTGGTCTTAGCGGGAAGCACAGATACGCAGTATTTT.

The chain carries TRBV5-1 and TRBJ2-7; a weak D match, TRBD1 (6 bases). This CDR3 has 14 residues. Trimming removed 5 bases from V and 5 bases from J, with 17 bases in between. Germline values: CDR1 SGHRS, CDR2 YFSETQ. In DNA form, the CDR3 reads TGCGCCAGCAGTAGTCACCCAGGGGCGGACGAGCAGTACTTC. Translating it yields CASSSHPGADEQYF.

The rearrangement joins TRBV27 to TRBJ1-6; a possible D gene is TRBD1 (5 bases). From germline, CDR1 is MNHEY and CDR2 SMNVEV (reference sequence). V was clipped by 2 bases and J by 2 bases, with 10 bases between them. The CDR3 contains 16 residues. CDR3 amino acids: CASSLRGTAYNSPLHF. CDR3 in DNA: TGTGCCAGCAGTTTACGGGGGACGGCCTATAATTCACCCCTCCACTTT.

Regarding this clone: The identical CDR3 is also encoded by other nucleotide sequences in the sample. V gene TRBV5-1 combines with J gene TRBJ1-3, with 7 bases lining up with TRBD1. Trimming removed 4 bases from V and 1 base from J; junction bases left unmatched: 2. CDR1 SGHRS and CDR2 YFSETQ come from the germline V gene. The CDR3 length is 14 residues. The CDR3 spells CASSPTGSGNTIYF. In nucleotides, the CDR3 is TGCGCCAGCAGCCCGACAGGGTCTGGAAACACCATATATTTT.

The chain is built from TRBV9 and TRBJ1-6, with a possible D match to TRBD1 (5 bases). Germline V CDR1 and CDR2: SGDLS, YYNGEE. The CDR3 length is 17 residues. The V and J ends lost 3 bases and 8 bases respectively, with 21 bases between them. CDR3 nucleotide sequence: TGTGCCAGCAGCGCGACCCGGGGGAGTCTAGCAGATTCACCCCTCCACTTT. Translating it yields CASSATRGSLADSPLHF. Full variable domain (missing parts from reference TRBV9 and TRBJ1-6): DSGVTQTPKHLITATGQRVTLRCSPRSGDLSVYWYQQSLDQGLQFLIQYYNGEERAKGNILERFSAQQFPDLHSELNLSSLELGDSALYFCASSATRGSLADSPLHFGNGTRLTVT.

This chain uses TRBV5-1 with TRBJ1-3, with D possibly matching TRBD1 (6 bases). From germline, CDR1 is SGHRS and CDR2 YFSETQ. The ends were cut back, 0 bases at V and 0 bases at J, with 13 bases in the middle. The CDR3 runs 17 residues. The CDR3 nucleotides are TGCGCCAGCAGCTTGGGGGACACCTTAAGCTCTGGAAACACCATATATTTT. Its translation: CASSLGDTLSSGNTIYF.

In DNA, the CDR3 is TGTGCCTGGAGTGGGGACTATAGCACAGATACGCAGTATTTT. Translation: CAWSGDYSTDTQYF. The J gene is TRBJ2-3, the V gene TRBV30, with TRBD2 matching over 7 bases. The CDR3 sequence is 14 residues long. The germline V gene encodes CDR1 GTSNPN and CDR2 SVGIG (reference sequence). Losses at the gene ends were 1 base for V and 0 bases for J; bases not matched to a gene: 1.

This clone occurred once. The genes are TRBV5-4 and TRBJ1-1; D is possibly TRBD1 (5 bases). The V gene's germline CDR1 is SGHNT and CDR2 YYREEE (reference sequence). This CDR3 region has 14 residues. Trimming removed 1 base from V and 1 base from J, with 8 bases in between. The CDR3 bases are TGTGCCAGCAGCTTGTCGCAGGGGAACACTGAAGCTTTCTTT. Amino acid sequence: CASSLSQGNTEAFF.

The chain recombines TRBV5-4 with TRBJ2-1; no firm D call. CDR3 size: 12 residues. The V gene lost 5 bases and the J gene lost 6 bases, with 9 bases spanning the gap. Germline assignment: CDR1 SGHNT and CDR2 YYREEE (reference sequence). The CDR3: CASSSLANEQFF. The CDR3 DNA reads as TGTGCCAGCAGTTCTTTAGCCAATGAGCAGTTCTTC. The full variable domain, rest sourced from reference TRBV5-4 and TRBJ2-1, is ETGVTQSPTHLIKTRGQQVTLRCSSQSGHNTVSWYQQALGQGPQFIFQYYREEENGRGNFPPRFSGLQFPNYSSELNVNALELDDSALYLCASSSLANEQFFGPGTRLTVL.

This clone appeared once. The V call is TRBV7-3, the J call TRBJ1-1; 9 bases match TRBD1. Trimming at V came to 0 bases and at J to 4 bases, leaving 0 bases not matched to a gene. The CDR3 covers 14 residues. Germline V lookup: CDR1 SGHTA, CDR2 FQGTGA. Here the CDR3 reads CASSLTTGGTEAFF. The CDR3 coding sequence is TGTGCCAGCAGCTTAACGACAGGGGGCACTGAAGCTTTCTTT.

The chain links TRBV5-4 to TRBJ2-3; 10 nucleotides match TRBD1. The V gene end was trimmed by 3 bases and the J gene end by 1 base; junction bases not matched to a gene: 5. Germline lookup yields CDR1 SGHNT and CDR2 YYREEE (reference sequence). The CDR3 runs 16 residues. The CDR3 loop is CASSSGGTGGTDTQYF. CDR3 DNA: TGTGCCAGCAGCTCCGGGGGGACAGGGGGCACAGATACGCAGTATTTT.

This chain links TRBV2 with TRBJ1-5; the D is unclear. CDR1 and CDR2 (germline): SNHLY, FYNNEI. V was clipped by 3 bases and J by 4 bases, with 4 bases between them. The CDR3 spans 12 residues. The CDR3 DNA sequence: TGTGCCAGCAGTGATCCGAATCAGCCCCAGCATTTT. Translation: CASSDPNQPQHF.

This clone appeared a single time. The V and J genes are TRBV15 and TRBJ2-1; 7 bases are a match to TRBD2. With 8 bases clipped from V and 2 bases from J, the junction kept 6 bases outside the gene matches. The germline gives CDR1 LNHNV, CDR2 YYDKDF (reference sequence). The CDR3 is made up of 14 amino acids. CDR3 in DNA: TGTGCCACCTCCGCGGGAGAAACCTACAATGAGCAGTTCTTC. Protein sequence: CATSAGETYNEQFF.

The chain employs TRBV19 and TRBJ2-3, with D maybe TRBD2 (6 bases). Trimming took off 6 bases at V and 2 bases at J, with 15 bases between the two ends. Per the germline V gene, CDR1 is LNHDA and CDR2 is SQIVND (reference sequence). The CDR3 contains 15 residues. The CDR3 reads CASRWDQRATDTQYF. The CDR3 DNA reads TGTGCCAGTAGATGGGATCAGCGGGCCACAGATACGCAGTATTTT.

The chain joins TRBV27 to TRBJ2-7, with D possibly being TRBD1 (5 bases). Germline V gene data show CDR1 as MNHEY and CDR2 as SMNVEV (reference sequence). CDR3 length equals 14 residues. With 0 bases removed from V and 3 bases from J, the gap between germline ends came to 9 bases. The chain's CDR3 is CASSLSAGNYEQYF. CDR3 nucleotide sequence: TGTGCCAGCAGTTTATCGGCAGGGAACTACGAGCAGTACTTC.

V gene TRBV5-4 combines with J gene TRBJ1-2; 8 nucleotides agree with TRBD1. V shed 0 bases and J 0 bases; nucleotides not matched to a gene: 7. The CDR3 sequence is 17 residues long. Germline V lookup: CDR1 SGHNT, CDR2 YYREEE (reference sequence). The CDR3 coding sequence is TGTGCCAGCAGCTTGGGAACAGGGGGGGCGGCTAACTATGGCTACACCTTC. Residues: CASSLGTGGAANYGYTF.